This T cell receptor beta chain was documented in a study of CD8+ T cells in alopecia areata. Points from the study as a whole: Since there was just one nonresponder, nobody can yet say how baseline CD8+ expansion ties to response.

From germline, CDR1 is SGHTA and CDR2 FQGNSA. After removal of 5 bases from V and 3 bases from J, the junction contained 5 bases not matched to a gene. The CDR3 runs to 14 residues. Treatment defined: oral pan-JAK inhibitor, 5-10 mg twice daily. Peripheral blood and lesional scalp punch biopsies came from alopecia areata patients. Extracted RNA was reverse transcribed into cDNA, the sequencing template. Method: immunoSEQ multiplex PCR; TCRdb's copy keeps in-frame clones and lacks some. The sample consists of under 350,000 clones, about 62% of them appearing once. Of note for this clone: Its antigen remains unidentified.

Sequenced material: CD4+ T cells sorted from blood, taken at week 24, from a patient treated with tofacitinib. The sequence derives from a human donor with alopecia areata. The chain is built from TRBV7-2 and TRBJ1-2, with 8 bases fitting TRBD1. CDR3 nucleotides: TGTGCCAGCAGCCCTTCACAGGGGGACTATGGCTACACCTTC. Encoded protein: CASSPSQGDYGYTF.